The source of this T cell receptor (beta chain) is a study of long-term antiretroviral therapy in people with HIV. Germline V CDR1 and CDR2: SGHAT, FQNNGV. The CDR3 spans 14 residues. With V trimmed by 3 bases and J by 4 bases, 2 bases remained unmatched. Run at survey level, the immunoSEQ assay was version v3.0. TCRdb keeps only in-frame clones here, not all; method: immunoSEQ multiplex PCR. The sample includes 30,000 to 50,000 clones, 75% to 90% of them seen just once. The chain links TRBV11-2 to TRBJ1-5, with 8 bases fitting TRBD1. Specimen: unsorted PBMCs, collected 3.1 years after starting antiretroviral therapy. The sequence was collected from a woman aged 50 to 60 with HIV. CDR3 DNA sequence: TGTGCCAGCAGCTTGGGACAGGCGAATCAGCCCCAGCATTTT. It yields the protein CASSLGQANQPQHF.